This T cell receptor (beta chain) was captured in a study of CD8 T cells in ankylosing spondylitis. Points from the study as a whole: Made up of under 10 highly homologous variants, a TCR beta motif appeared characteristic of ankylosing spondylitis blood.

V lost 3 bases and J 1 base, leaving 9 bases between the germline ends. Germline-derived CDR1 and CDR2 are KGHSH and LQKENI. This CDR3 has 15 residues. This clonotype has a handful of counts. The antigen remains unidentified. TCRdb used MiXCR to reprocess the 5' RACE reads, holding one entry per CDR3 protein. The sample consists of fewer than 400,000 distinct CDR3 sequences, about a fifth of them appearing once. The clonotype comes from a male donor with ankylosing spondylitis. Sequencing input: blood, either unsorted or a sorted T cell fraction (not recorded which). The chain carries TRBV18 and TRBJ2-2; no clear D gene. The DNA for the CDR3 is TGTGCCAGCTCACCGGCCGTGGGGAACACCGGGGAGCTGTTTTTT. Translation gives CASSPAVGNTGELFF.